This TCR beta chain was sequenced during a study of blood T cell repertoires in COVID-19. The overall study: Collection of acute and convalescent COVID-19 samples took place in the United States, Italy and Spain. Sample material is recorded as cDNA or gDNA derived from T cells, B-cell-depleted T cells, or PBMCs.

The length of the CDR3 is 14 residues. V dropped 0 bases and J dropped 1 base, with 7 bases sitting between them. Germline CDR1 and CDR2: SGHNT and YYREEE (reference sequence). Data came from immunoSEQ multiplex PCR; TCRdb stores just in-frame clones and leaves some out. This table has under 200,000 clones, 75% to 90% appearing once. Sequenced material: peripheral blood. This clonotype originated in a woman in her sixties or seventies with acute or convalescent COVID-19. The rearrangement uses TRBV5-4 and TRBJ1-1; tentative D call: TRBD1 (5 bases). The CDR3 here is CASSLGQKNTEAFF. CDR3 coding DNA: TGTGCCAGCAGCTTGGGACAGAAGAACACTGAAGCTTTCTTT.